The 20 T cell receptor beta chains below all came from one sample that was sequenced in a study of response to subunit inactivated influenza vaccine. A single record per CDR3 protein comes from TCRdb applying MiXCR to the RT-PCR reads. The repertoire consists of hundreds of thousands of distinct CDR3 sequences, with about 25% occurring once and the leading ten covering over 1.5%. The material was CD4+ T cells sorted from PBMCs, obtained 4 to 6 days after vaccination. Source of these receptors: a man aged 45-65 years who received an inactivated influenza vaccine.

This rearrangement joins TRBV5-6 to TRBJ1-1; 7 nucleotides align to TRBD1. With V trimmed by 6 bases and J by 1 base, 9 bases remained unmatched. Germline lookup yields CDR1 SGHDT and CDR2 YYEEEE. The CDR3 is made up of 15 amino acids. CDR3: CASNRLDRANTEAFF. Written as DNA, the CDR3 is TGTGCCAGCAACCGCCTCGACAGGGCGAACACTGAAGCTTTCTTT.

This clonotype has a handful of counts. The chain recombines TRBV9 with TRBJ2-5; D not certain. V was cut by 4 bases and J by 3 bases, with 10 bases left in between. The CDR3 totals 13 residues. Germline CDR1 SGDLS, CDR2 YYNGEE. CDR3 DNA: TGTGCCAGCAGCCCCAGCCCAGAAGAGACCCAGTACTTC. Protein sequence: CASSPSPEETQYF.

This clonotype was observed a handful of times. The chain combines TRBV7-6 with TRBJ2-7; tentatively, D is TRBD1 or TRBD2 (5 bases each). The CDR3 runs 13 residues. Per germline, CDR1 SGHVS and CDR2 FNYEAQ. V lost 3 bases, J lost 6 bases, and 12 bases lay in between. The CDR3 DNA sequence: TGTGCCAGCAGCTTCGGGACGGACCTCGAGCAGTACTTC. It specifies CASSFGTDLEQYF.

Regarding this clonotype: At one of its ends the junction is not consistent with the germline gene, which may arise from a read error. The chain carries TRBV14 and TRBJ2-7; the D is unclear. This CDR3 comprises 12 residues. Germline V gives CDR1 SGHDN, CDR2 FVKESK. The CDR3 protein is CDSSQFHYEQYF. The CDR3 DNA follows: TGTGACAGCAGCCAATTCCACTACGAGCAGTACTTC.

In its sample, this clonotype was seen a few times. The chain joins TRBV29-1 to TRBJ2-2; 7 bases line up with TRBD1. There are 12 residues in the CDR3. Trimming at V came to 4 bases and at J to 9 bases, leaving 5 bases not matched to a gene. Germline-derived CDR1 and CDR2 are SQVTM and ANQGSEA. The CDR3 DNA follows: TGCAGCGTTGGTAATAGGGGGCGGGAGCTGTTTTTT. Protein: CSVGNRGRELFF.

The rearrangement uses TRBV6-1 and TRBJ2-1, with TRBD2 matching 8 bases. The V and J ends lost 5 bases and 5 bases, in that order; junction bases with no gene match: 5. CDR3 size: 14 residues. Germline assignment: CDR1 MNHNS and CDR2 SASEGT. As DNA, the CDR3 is TGTGCCAGCAGTAGGACTAGCTGGGACAATGAGCAGTTCTTC. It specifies CASSRTSWDNEQFF.

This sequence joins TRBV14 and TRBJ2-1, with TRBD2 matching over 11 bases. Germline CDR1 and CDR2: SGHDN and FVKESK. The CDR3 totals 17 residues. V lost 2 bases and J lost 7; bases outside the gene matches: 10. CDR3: CASSQTRLAGFGNEQFF. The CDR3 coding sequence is TGTGCCAGCAGCCAAACGAGACTAGCGGGGTTTGGGAATGAGCAGTTCTTC. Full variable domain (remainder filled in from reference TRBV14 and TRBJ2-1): EAGVTQFPSHSVIEKGQTVTLRCDPISGHDNLYWYRRVMGKEIKFLLHFVKESKQDESGMPNNRFLAERTGGTYSTLKVQPAELEDSGVYFCASSQTRLAGFGNEQFFGPGTRLTVL.

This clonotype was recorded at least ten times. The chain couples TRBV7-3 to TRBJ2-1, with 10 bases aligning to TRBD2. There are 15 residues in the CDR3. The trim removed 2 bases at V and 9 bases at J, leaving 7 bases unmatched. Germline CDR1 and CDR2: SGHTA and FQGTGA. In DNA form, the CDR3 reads TGTGCCAGCAGCTTAGGGCTAGCGGGAGCTACTGAGCAGTTCTTC. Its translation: CASSLGLAGATEQFF.

As DNA, the CDR3 is TGCGCCAGCAGCTTGGAACGCGGGACAGTAGGTTCACCCCTCCACTTT. Translation: CASSLERGTVGSPLHF. The gene calls are TRBV5-1 and TRBJ1-6, with TRBD1 matching 7 bases. J gave up 9 bases and V 0 bases, and 9 bases lay outside the gene matches. Germline CDR1 reads SGHRS; CDR2 reads YFSETQ. CDR3 length equals 16 residues.

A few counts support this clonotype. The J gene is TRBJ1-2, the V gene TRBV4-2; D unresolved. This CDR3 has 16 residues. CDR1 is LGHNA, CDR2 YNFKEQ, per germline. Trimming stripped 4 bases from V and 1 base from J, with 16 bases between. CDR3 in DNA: TGTGCCAGCAGCCCATTCGCAGGTACGAGTAACTATGGCTACACCTTC. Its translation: CASSPFAGTSNYGYTF.

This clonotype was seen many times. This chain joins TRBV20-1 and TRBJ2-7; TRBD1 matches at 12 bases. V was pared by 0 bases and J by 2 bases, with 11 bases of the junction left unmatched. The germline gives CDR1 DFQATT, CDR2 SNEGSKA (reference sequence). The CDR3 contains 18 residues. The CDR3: CSARDRDRGPIPAYEQYF. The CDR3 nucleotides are TGCAGTGCTAGAGACCGGGACAGGGGGCCCATCCCCGCCTACGAGCAGTACTTC.

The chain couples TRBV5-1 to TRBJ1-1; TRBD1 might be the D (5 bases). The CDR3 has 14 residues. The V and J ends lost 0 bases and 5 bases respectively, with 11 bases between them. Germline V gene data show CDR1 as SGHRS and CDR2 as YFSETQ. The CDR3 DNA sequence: TGCGCCAGCAGCTTGGAGGCAGGGATGACTGAAGCTTTCTTT. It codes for CASSLEAGMTEAFF.

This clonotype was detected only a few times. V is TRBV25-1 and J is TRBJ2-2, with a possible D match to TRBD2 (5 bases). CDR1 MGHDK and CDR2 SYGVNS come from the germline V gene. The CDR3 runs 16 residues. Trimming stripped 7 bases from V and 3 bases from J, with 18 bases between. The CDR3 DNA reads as TGTGCCAGCACCCCAATCGGGAAGGAAGACACCGGGGAGCTGTTTTTT. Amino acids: CASTPIGKEDTGELFF. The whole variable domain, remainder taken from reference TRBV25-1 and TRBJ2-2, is EADIYQTPRYLVIGTGKKITLECSQTMGHDKMYWYQQDPGMELHLIHYSYGVNSTEKGDLSSESTVSRIRTEHFPLTLESARPSHTSQYLCASTPIGKEDTGELFFGEGSRLTVL.

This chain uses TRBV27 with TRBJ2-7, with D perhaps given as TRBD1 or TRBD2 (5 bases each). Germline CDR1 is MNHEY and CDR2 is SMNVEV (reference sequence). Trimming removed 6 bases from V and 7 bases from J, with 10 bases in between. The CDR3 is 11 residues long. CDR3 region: CASSDYREQYF. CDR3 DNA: TGTGCCAGCAGCGACTACAGGGAGCAGTACTTC.

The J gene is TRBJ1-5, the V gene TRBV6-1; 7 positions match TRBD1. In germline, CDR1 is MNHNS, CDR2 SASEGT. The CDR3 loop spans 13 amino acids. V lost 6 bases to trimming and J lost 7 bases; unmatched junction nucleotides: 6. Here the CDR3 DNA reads TGTGCCAGCAGCCGACAGGGTAAACAGCCCCAGCATTTT. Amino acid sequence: CASSRQGKQPQHF.

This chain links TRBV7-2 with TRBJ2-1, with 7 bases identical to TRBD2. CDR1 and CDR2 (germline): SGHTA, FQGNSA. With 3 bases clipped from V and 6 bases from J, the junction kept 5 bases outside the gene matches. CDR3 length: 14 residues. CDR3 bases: TGTGCCAGCAGCTTCGAAAGGACTAGCAATGAGCAGTTCTTC. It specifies CASSFERTSNEQFF.

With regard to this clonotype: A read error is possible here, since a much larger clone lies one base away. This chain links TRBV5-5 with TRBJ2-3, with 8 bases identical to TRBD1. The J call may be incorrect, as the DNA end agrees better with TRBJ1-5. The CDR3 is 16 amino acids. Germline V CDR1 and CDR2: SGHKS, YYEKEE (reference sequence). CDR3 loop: CASSPSRTGWPDTQHF. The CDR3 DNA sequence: TGTGCCAGCAGCCCCAGCAGGACAGGGTGGCCAGATACGCAGCATTTT.

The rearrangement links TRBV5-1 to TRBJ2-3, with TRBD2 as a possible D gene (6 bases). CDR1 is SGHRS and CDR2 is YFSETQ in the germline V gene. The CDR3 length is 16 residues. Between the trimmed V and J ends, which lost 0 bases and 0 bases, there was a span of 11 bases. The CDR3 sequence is CASSLEAGTSTDTQYF. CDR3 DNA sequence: TGCGCCAGCAGCTTGGAGGCGGGAACTAGCACAGATACGCAGTATTTT. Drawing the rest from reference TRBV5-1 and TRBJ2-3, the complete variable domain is KAGVTQTPRYLIKTRGQQVTLSCSPISGHRSVSWYQQTPGQGLQFLFEYFSETQRNKGNFPGRFSGRQFSNSRSEMNVSTLELGDSALYLCASSLEAGTSTDTQYFGPGTRLTVL.

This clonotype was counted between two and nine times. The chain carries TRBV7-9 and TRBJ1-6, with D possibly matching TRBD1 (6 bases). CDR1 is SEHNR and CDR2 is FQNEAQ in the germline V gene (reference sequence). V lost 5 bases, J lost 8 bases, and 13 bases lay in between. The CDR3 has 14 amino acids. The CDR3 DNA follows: TGTGCCAGCAGCGAAGACAGGAGGGATTCACCCCTCCACTTT. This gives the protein CASSEDRRDSPLHF.

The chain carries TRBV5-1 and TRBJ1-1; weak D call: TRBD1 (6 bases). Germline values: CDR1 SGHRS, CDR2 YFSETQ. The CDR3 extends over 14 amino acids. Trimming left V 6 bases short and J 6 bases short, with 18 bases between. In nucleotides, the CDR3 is TGCGCCAGCACCTTCGCGGGGGGCAGCGCTGAAGCTTTCTTT. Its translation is CASTFAGGSAEAFF.